This TCR beta chain emerged from a study of OX40 agonist ivuxolimab in advanced cancers. The V gene's germline CDR1 is SNHLY and CDR2 FYNNEI. V dropped 9 bases and J dropped 2 bases, with 13 bases sitting between them. The CDR3 runs 14 residues. The protocol was immunoSEQ multiplex PCR, while the TCRdb copy is restricted to in-frame clones and leaves out a portion. The table includes roughly 20,000 clones, approximately 83% detected once. The sample here was CD4+ or CD8+ T cells sorted from blood, taken in a trial of the OX40 agonist ivuxolimab. The J gene is TRBJ2-2, the V gene TRBV2; a possible D gene is TRBD2 (5 bases). The source of this sequence is an adult with an advanced solid tumor such as melanoma, head and neck, liver or kidney cancer. CDR3 sequence reads: CARTSGANTGELFF. The CDR3 nucleotides read TGTGCCAGGACCAGCGGAGCCAACACCGGGGAGCTGTTTTTT.